This T cell receptor (beta chain) was documented in a study of monozygotic twins with inflammatory bowel disease. Using the 5' RACE reads, TCRdb records one entry per CDR3 protein without DNA. The specimen's table records 300,000 to 350,000 distinct CDR3 sequences. The sample taken for sequencing was blood. This receptor was taken from a human donor with ulcerative colitis or Crohn's disease, or a healthy co-twin of an affected twin (not recorded which).

The CDR3 sequence: CASSQYDRDRVQENTEAFF. The gene calls are TRBV4-1 and TRBJ1-1; the TCRdb D gene call, TRBD1, has no DNA to confirm it. Germline lookup yields CDR1 MGHRA and CDR2 YSYEKL. This CDR3 has 19 amino acids.